Here is one T cell receptor beta chain with its context. The sample comes from a study of blood T cell repertoires in COVID-19. As for the study in general: Samples came from the United States, Italy and Spain, spanning acute and convalescent COVID-19. The analysed material was cDNA or gDNA that came from T cells, B-cell-depleted T cells, or PBMCs.

Enrolled during active infection, Seattle patients were then followed longitudinally. CDR1 is LNHDA and CDR2 is SQIVND in the germline V gene (reference sequence). This CDR3 contains 12 residues. V was trimmed by 3 bases and J by 7 bases, leaving 7 bases between them. In the authors' workflow: Scientists estimated how many nucleated cells there were by amplifying reference gene primers. TCRdb's copy holds only in-frame clones and misses some; the assay was immunoSEQ multiplex PCR. Clone size and V and J calls were adopted from that table, with D and trimming inferred from the DNA. The data contain about 250,000 clones, approximately 85% of them seen just once; the ten biggest clones take up 5.1%.

Sequencing input: peripheral blood. This rearrangement joins TRBV19 to TRBJ2-1; a weak D match, TRBD2 (6 bases). The TCR sequence derives from a man aged 45 to 65 with COVID-19, enrolled during active disease. The CDR3 region is CASSIGLNEQFF. The CDR3 nucleotides read TGTGCCAGTAGTATCGGACTAAATGAGCAGTTCTTC.